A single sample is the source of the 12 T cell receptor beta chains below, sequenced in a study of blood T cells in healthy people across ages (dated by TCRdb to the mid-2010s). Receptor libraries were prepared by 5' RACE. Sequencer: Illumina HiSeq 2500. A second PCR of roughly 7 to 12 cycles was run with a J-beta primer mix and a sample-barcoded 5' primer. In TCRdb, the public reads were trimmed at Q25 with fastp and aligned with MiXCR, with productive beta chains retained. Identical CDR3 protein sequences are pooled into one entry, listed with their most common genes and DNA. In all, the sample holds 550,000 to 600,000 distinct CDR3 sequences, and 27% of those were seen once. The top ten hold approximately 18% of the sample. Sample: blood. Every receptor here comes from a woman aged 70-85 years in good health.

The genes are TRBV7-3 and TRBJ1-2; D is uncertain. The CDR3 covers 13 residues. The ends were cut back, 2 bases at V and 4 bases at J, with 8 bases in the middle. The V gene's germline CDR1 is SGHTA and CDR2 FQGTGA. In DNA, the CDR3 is TGTGCCAGCAGCTTAGAACGAAGCTATGGCTACACCTTC. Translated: CASSLERSYGYTF.

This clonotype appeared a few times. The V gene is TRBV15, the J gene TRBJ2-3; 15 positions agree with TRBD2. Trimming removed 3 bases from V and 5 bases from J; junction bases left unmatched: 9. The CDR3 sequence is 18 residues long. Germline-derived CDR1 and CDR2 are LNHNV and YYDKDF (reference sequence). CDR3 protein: CATSRGLAGGLPVDTQYF. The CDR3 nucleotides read TGTGCCACCAGCAGGGGACTAGCGGGGGGACTGCCAGTAGATACGCAGTATTTT.

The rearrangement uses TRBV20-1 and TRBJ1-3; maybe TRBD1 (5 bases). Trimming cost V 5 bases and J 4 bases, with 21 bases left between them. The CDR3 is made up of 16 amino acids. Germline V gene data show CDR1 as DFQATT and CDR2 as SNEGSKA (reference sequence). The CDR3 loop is CSASAPGTGPGNTIYF. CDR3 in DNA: TGCAGTGCTTCCGCTCCCGGGACGGGGCCCGGAAACACCATATATTTT.

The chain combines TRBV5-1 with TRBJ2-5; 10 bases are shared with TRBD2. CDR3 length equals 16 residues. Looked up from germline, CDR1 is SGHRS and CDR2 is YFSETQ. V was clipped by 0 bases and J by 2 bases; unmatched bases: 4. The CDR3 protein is CASSLESGGVQETQYF. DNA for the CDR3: TGCGCCAGCAGCTTGGAAAGCGGGGGGGTTCAAGAGACCCAGTACTTC.

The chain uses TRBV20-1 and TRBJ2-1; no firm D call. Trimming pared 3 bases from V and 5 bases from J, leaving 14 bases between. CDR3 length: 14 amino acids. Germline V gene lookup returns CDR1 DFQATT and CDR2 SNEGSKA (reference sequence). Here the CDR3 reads CSARMRGRDNEQFF. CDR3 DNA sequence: TGCAGTGCTAGGATGCGCGGAAGAGACAATGAGCAGTTCTTC.

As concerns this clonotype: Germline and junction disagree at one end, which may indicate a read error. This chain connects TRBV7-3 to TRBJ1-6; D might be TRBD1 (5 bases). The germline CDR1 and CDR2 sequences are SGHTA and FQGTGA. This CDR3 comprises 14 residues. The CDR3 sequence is CASGLGDSNSPLHF. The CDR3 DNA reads TGTGCCAGCGGCTTAGGTGACAGCAATTCACCCCTCCACTTT.

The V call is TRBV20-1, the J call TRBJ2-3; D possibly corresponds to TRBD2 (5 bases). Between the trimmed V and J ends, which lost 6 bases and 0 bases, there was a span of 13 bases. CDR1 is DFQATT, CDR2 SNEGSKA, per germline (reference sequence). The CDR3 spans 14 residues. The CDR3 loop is CSASSSGSTDTQYF. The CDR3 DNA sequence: TGCAGTGCCTCAAGCTCGGGAAGCACAGATACGCAGTATTTT.

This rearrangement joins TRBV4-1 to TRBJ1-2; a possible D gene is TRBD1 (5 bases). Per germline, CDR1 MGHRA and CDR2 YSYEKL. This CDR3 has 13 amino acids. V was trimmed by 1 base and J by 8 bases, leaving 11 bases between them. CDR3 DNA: TGCGCCAGCAGCCAAGTTGGGGGGGGAGGCTACACCTTC. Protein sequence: CASSQVGGGGYTF.

The CDR3 loop reads CASSYSSTAGAGGEKLFF. CDR3 sequence (DNA): TGTGCCAGCAGTTACTCGTCGACGGCAGGGGCCGGGGGTGAAAAACTGTTTTTT. The chain has TRBV6-5 and TRBJ1-4; possible D gene TRBD1, 6 bases. Germline V gives CDR1 MNHEY, CDR2 SVGAGI. V was pared by 0 bases and J by 7 bases, with 21 bases between. The CDR3 spans 18 residues.

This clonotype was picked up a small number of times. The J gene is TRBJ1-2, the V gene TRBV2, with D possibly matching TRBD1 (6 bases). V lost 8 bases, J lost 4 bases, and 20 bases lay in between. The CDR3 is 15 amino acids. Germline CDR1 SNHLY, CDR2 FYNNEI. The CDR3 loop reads CASSEGRGHVYGYTF. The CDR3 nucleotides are TGTGCCAGCTCCGAGGGGCGGGGGCACGTCTATGGCTACACCTTC.

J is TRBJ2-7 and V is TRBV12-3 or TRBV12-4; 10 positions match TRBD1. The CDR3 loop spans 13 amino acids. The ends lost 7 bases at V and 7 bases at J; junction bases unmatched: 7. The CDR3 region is CASNRQGAGEQYF. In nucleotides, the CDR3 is TGTGCCAGCAACCGACAGGGGGCTGGAGAGCAGTACTTC.

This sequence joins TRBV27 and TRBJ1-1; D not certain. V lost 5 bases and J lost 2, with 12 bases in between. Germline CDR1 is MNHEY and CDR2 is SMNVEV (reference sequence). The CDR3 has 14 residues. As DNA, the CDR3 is TGTGCCAGCAGTCCCCGAAGAAGTAACACTGAAGCTTTCTTT. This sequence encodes CASSPRRSNTEAFF.